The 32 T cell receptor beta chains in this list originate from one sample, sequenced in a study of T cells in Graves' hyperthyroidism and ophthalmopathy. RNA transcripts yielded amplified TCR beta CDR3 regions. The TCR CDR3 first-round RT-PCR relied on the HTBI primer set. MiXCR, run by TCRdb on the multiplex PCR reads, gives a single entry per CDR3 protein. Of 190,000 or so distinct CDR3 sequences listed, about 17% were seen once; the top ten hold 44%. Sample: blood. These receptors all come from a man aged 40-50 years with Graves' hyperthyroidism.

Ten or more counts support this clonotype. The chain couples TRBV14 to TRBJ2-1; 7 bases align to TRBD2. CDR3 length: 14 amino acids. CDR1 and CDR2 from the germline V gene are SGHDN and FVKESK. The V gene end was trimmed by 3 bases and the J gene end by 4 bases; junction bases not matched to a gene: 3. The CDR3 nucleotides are TGTGCCAGCAGCCAGTGGGGGGGATACAATGAGCAGTTCTTC. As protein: CASSQWGGYNEQFF.

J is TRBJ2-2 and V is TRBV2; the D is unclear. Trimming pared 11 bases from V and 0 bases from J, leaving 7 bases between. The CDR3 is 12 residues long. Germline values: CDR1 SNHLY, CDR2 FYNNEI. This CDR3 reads CAGTANTGELFF. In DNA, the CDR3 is TGTGCCGGCACAGCGAACACCGGGGAGCTGTTTTTT. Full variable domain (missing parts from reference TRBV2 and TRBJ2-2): EPEVTQTPSHQVTQMGQEVILRCVPISNHLYFYWYRQILGQKVEFLVSFYNNEISEKSEIFDDQFSVERPDGSNFTLKIRSTKLEDSAMYFCAGTANTGELFFGEGSRLTVL.

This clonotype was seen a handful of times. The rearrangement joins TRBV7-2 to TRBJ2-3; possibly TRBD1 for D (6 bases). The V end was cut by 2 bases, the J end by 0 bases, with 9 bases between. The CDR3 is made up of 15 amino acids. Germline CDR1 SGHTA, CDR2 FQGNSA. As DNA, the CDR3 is TGTGCCAGCAGCTTATGGGGGCATAGCACAGATACGCAGTATTTT. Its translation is CASSLWGHSTDTQYF.

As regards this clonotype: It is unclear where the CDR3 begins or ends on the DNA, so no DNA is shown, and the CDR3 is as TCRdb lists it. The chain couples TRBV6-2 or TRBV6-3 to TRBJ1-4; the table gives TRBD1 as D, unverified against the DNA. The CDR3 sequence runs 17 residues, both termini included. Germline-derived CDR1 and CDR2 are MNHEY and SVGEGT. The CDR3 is CASSYSMGARLMKNCFF.

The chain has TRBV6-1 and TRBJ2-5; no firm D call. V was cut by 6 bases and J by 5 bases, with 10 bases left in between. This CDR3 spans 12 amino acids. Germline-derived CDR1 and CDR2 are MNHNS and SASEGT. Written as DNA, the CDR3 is TGTGCCAGCAGCGAGCGTTTGGAGACCCAGTACTTC. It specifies CASSERLETQYF.

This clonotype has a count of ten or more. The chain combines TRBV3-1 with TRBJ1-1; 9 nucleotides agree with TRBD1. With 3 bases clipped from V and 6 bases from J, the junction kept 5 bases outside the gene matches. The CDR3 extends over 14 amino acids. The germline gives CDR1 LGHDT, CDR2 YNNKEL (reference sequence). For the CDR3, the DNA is TGTGCCAGCAGCCAGGGGACAGGGATCGCTGAAGCTTTCTTT. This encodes CASSQGTGIAEAFF.

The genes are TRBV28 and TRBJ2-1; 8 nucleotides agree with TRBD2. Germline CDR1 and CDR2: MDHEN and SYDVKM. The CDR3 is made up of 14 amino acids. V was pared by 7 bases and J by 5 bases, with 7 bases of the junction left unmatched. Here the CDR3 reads CASTSGGINNEQFF. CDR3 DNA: TGTGCCAGCACAAGCGGGGGAATAAACAATGAGCAGTTCTTC. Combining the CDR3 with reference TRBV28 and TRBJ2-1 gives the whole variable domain DVKVTQSSRYLVKRTGEKVFLECVQDMDHENMFWYRQDPGLGLRLIYFSYDVKMKEKGDIPEGYSVSREKKERFSLILESASTNQTSMYLCASTSGGINNEQFFGPGTRLTVL.

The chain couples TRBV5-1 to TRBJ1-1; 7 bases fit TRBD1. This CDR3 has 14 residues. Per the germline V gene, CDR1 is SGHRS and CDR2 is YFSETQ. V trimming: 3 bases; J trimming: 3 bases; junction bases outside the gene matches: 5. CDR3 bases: TGCGCCAGCAGCTCCGTGACAGGGTACACTGAAGCTTTCTTT. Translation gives CASSSVTGYTEAFF.

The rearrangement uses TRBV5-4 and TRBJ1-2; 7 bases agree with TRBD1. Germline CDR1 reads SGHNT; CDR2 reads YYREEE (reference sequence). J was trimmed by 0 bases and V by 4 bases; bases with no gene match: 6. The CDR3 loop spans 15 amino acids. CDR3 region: CASSGNRGANYGYTF. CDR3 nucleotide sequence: TGTGCCAGCAGCGGCAACAGGGGAGCTAACTATGGCTACACCTTC.

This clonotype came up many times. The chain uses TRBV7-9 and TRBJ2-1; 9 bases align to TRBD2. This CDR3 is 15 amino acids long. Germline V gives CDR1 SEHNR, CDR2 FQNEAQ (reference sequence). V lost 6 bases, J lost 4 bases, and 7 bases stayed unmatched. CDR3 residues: CASSFLAGTYNEQFF. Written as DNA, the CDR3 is TGTGCCAGCAGTTTCCTAGCGGGGACTTACAATGAGCAGTTCTTC.

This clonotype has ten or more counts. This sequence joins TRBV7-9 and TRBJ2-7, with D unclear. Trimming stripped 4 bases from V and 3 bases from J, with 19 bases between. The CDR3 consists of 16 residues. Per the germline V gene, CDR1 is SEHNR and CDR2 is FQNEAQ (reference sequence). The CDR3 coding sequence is TGTGCCAGCAGCTCATCTCAGTCTCCTCTCGACTACGAGCAGTACTTC. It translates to CASSSSQSPLDYEQYF.

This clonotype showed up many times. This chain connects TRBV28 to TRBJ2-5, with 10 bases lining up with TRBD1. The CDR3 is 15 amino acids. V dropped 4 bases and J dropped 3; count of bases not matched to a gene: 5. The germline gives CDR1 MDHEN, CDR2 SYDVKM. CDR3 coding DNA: TGTGCCAGCAGTTCCCCCGGGACAGGGGAAGAGACCCAGTACTTC. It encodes CASSSPGTGEETQYF.

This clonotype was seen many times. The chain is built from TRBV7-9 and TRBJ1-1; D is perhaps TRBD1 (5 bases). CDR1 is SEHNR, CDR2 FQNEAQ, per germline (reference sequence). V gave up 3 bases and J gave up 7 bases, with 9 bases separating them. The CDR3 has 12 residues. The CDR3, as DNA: TGTGCCAGCAGCTTGTACACAGGTGAAGCTTTCTTT. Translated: CASSLYTGEAFF.

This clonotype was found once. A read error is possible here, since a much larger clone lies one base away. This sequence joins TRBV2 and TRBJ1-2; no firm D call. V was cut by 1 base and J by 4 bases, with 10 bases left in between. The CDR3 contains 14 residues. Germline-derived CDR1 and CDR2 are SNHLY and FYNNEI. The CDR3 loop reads CASSEGDIAYGYTF. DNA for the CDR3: TGTGCCAGCAGTGAAGGGGATATAGCCTATGGCTACACCTTC. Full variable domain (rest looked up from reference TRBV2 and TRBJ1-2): EPEVTQTPSHQVTQMGQEVILRCVPISNHLYFYWYRQILGQKVEFLVSFYNNEISEKSEIFDDQFSVERPDGSNFTLKIRSTKLEDSAMYFCASSEGDIAYGYTFGSGTRLTVV.

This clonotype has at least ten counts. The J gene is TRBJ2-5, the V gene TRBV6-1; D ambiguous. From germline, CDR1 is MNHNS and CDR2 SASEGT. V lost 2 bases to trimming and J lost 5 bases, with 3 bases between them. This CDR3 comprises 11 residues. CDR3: CASSEYETQYF. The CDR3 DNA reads TGTGCCAGCAGTGAATACGAGACCCAGTACTTC.

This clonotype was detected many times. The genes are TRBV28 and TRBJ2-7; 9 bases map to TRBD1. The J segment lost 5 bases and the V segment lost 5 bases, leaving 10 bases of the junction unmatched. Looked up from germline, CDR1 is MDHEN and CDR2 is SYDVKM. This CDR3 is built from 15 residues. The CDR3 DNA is TGTGCCAGCAGTATCCTTACAGGGGGCGGCGACGAGCAGTACTTC. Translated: CASSILTGGGDEQYF.

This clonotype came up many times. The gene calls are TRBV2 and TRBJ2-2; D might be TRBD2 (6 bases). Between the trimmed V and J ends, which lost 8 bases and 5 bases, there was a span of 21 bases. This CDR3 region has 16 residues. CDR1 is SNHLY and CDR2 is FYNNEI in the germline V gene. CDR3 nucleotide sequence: TGTGCCAGCCTTCCTAACCTGAGCGGGCGAACCGGGGAGCTGTTTTTT. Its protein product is CASLPNLSGRTGELFF.

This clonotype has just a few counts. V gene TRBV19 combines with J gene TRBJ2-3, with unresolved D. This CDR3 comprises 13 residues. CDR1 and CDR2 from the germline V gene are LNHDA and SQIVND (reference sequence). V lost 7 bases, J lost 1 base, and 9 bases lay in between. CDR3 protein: CASNSKGTDTQYF. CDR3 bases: TGTGCCAGTAATAGTAAGGGCACAGATACGCAGTATTTT.

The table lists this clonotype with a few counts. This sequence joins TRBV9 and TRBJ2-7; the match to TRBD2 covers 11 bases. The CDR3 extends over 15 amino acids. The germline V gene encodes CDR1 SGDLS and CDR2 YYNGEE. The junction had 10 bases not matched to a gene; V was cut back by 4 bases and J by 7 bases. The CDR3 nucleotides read TGTGCCAGCAGCTTCTCATCGAGACTAGCGGGGGAGCAGTACTTC. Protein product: CASSFSSRLAGEQYF.

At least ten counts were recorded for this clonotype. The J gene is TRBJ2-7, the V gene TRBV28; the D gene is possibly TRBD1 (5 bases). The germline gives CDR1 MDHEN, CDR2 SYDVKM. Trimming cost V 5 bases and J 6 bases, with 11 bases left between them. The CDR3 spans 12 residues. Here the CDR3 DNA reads TGTGCCAGCAGTGAAGGGGTGGGCGAGCAGTACTTC. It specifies CASSEGVGEQYF. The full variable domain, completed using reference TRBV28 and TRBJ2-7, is DVKVTQSSRYLVKRTGEKVFLECVQDMDHENMFWYRQDPGLGLRLIYFSYDVKMKEKGDIPEGYSVSREKKERFSLILESASTNQTSMYLCASSEGVGEQYFGPGTRLTVT.

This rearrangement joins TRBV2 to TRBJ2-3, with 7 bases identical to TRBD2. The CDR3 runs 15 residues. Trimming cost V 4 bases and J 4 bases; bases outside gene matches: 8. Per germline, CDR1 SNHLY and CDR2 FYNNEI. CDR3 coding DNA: TGTGCCAGCAGTGTGCGGGGGAGTGGGCCAGATACGCAGTATTTT. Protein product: CASSVRGSGPDTQYF.

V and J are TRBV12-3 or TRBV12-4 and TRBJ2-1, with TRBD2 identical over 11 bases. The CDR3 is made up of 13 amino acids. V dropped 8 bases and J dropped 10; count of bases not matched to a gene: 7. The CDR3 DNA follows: TGTGCCAGCGCCGGGACTAGCGGAGACGAGCAGTTCTTC. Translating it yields CASAGTSGDEQFF.

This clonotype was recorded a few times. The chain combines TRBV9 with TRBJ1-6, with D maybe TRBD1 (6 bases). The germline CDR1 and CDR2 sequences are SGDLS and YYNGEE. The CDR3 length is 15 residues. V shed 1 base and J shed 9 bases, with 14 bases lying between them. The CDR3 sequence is CASSVSGASGSPLHF. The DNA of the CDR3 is TGTGCCAGCAGCGTATCAGGGGCTTCAGGTTCACCCCTCCACTTT. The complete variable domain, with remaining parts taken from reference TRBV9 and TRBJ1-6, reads DSGVTQTPKHLITATGQRVTLRCSPRSGDLSVYWYQQSLDQGLQFLIQYYNGEERAKGNILERFSAQQFPDLHSELNLSSLELGDSALYFCASSVSGASGSPLHFGNGTRLTVT.

The CDR3 reads CASSLEAARAYEQYF. The DNA of the CDR3 is TGTGCCAGCAGCTTAGAAGCGGCCAGGGCCTACGAGCAGTACTTC. The chain recombines TRBV11-2 with TRBJ2-7, with D perhaps assigned TRBD1 or TRBD2 (5 bases each). CDR3 length equals 15 residues. Germline CDR1 SGHAT, CDR2 FQNNGV. Trimming pared 0 bases from V and 2 bases from J, leaving 11 bases between.

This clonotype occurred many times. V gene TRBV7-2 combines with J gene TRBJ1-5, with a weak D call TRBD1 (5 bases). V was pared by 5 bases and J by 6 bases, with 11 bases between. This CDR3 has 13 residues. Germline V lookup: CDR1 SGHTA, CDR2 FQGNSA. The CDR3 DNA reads TGTGCCAGCAGCCCCGGGGCAGGTCAGCCCCAGCATTTT. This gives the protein CASSPGAGQPQHF.

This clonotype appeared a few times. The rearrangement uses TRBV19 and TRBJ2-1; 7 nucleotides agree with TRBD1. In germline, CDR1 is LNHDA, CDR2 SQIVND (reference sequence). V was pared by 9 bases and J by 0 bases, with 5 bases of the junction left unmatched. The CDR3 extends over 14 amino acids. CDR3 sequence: CASRDSSSYNEQFF. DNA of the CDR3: TGTGCCAGCAGGGACAGCAGCTCCTACAATGAGCAGTTCTTC.

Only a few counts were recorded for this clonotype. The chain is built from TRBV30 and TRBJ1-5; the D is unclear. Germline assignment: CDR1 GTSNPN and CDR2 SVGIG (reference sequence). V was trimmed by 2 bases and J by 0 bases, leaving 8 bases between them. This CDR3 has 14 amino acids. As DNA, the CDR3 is TGTGCCTGGAGTTATATTTCTAGCAATCAGCCCCAGCATTTT. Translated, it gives CAWSYISSNQPQHF. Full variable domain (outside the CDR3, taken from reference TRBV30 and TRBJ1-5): SQTIHQWPATLVQPVGSPLSLECTVEGTSNPNLYWYRQAAGRGLQLLFYSVGIGQISSEVPQNLSASRPQDRQFILSSKKLLLSDSGFYLCAWSYISSNQPQHFGDGTRLSIL.

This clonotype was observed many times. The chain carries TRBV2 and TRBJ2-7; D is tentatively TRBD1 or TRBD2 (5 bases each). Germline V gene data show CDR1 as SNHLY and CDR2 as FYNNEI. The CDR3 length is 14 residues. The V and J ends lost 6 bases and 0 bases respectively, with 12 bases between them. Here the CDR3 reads CASRPGTDSYEQYF. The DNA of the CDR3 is TGTGCCAGCAGGCCCGGGACGGACTCCTACGAGCAGTACTTC.

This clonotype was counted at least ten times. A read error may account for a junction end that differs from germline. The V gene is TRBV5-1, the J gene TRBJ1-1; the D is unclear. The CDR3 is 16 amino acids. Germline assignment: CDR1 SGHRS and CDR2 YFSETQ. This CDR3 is CTSSPEVSSGWTEAFF. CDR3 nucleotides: TGCACCAGCAGCCCGGAGGTGTCCTCCGGGTGGACTGAAGCTTTCTTT.

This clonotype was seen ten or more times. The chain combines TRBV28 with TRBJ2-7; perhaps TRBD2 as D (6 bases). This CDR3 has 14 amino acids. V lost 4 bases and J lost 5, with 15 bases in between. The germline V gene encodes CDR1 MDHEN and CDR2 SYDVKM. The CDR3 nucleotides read TGTGCCAGCAGTTCTCCGGGACGCGGGGACGAGCAGTACTTC. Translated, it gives CASSSPGRGDEQYF.

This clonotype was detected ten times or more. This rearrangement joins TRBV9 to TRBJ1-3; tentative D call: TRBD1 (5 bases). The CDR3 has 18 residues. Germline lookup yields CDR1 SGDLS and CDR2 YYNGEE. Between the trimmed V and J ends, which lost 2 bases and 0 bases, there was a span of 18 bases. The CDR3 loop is CASSVPRGGPASGNTIYF. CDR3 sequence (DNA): TGTGCCAGCAGCGTTCCTCGGGGGGGACCAGCCTCTGGAAACACCATATATTTT.

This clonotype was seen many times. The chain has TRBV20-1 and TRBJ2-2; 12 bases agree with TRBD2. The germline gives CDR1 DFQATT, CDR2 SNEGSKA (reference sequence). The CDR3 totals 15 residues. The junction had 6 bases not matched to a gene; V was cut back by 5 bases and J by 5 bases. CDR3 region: CSAPSGGALTGELFF. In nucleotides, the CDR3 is TGCAGTGCTCCTAGCGGGGGGGCCCTGACCGGGGAGCTGTTTTTT.